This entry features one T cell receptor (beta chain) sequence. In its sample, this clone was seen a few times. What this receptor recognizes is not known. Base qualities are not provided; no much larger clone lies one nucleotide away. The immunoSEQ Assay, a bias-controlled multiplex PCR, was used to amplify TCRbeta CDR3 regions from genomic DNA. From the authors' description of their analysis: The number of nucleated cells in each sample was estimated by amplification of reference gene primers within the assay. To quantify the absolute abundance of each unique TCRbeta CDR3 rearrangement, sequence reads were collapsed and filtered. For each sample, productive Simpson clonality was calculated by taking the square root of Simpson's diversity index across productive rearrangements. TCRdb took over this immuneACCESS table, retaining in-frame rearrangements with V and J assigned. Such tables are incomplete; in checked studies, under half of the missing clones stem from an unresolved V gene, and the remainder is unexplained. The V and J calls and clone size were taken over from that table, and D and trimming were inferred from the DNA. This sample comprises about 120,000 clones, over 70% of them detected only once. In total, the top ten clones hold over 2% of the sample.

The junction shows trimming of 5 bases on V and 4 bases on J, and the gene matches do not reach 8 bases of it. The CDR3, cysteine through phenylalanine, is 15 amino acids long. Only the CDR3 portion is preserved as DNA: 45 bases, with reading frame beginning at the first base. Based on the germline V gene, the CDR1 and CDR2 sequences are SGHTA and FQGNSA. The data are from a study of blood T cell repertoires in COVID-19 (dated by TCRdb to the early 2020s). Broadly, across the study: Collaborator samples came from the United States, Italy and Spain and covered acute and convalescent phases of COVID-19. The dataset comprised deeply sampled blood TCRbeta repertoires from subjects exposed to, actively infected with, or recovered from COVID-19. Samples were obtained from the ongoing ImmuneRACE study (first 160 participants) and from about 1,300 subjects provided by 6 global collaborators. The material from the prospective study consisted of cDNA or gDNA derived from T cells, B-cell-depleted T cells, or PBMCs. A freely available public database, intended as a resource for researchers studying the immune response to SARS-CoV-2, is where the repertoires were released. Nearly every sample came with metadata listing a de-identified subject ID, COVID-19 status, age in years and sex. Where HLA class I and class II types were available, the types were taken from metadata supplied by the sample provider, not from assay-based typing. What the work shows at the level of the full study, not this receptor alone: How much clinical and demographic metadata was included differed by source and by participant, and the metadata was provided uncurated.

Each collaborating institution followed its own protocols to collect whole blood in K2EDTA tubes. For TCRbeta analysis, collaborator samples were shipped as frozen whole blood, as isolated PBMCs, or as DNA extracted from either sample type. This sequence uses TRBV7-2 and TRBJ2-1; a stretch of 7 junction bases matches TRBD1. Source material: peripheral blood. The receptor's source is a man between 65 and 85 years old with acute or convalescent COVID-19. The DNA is TGTGCCAGCAGCCCCCCGGGACAGTTATACAATGAGCAGTTCTTC. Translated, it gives CASSPPGQLYNEQFF.